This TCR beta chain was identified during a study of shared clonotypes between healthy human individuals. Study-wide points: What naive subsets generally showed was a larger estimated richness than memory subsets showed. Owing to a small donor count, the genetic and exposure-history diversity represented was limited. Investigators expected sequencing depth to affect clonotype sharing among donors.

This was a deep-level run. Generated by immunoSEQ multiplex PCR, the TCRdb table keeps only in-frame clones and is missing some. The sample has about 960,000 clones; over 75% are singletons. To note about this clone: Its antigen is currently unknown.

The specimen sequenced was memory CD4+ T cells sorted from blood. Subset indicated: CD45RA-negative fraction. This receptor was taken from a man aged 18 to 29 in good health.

The CDR3 DNA sequence: TGCGCCAGCAGTCCAGGCATTAGCAATCAGCCCCAGCATTTT. Translation: CASSPGISNQPQHF. J is TRBJ1-5 and V is TRBV10-1; D gene uncertain. The germline V gene encodes CDR1 WNHNN and CDR2 SYGVQD (reference sequence). The CDR3 is 14 residues long. V was shortened by 5 bases and J by 0 bases, with 8 bases between the two germline ends.